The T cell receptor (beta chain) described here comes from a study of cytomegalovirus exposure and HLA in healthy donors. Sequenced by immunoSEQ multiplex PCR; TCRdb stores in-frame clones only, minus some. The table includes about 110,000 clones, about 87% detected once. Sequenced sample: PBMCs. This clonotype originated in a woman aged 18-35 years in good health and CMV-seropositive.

CDR3 bases: TGTGCCAGCAGCCAACGCGGGGGTACAGATACGCAGTATTTT. This encodes CASSQRGGTDTQYF. The rearrangement links TRBV7-9 to TRBJ2-3, with 7 bases fitting TRBD2. The CDR3 sequence is 14 residues long. Germline V gives CDR1 SEHNR, CDR2 FQNEAQ (reference sequence). The V segment lost 5 bases and the J segment 3 bases; nucleotides outside the gene matches: 5.